The clone carrying this TCR beta chain was seen many times. What it recognizes is unknown. The J segment lost 2 bases and the V segment lost 5 bases, leaving 11 bases of the junction unmatched. The CDR3 contains 19 residues. Germline V gene lookup returns CDR1 SGHTA and CDR2 FQGTGA. These data belong to a study of breast tumors, draining lymph nodes, adjacent tissues. One entry per CDR3 protein results from TCRdb running MiXCR on the multiplex PCR reads. The sample has 200,000 to 300,000 distinct CDR3 sequences; over 25% are singletons. Findings and limits, study-wide: Tumor repertoires ranked between lymph nodes and nontumor tissue in diversity, with V and J gene preferences. Data only fit, rather than demonstrated, lymph node origin of most tumor T cells. Luminal-like breast cancer showed significantly greater tumor-nontumor repertoire similarity than basal-like breast cancer did.

The lymph nodes were axillary draining lymph nodes from breast cancer patients. Material: axillary lymph node tissue. The chain has TRBV7-3 and TRBJ2-1; 14 nucleotides match TRBD2. The sequence was obtained from a female donor with breast cancer. Some clones in this sample may be carry-over from other donors' samples. This CDR3 is CASSPETGLAGDPYNEQFF. In nucleotides, the CDR3 is TGTGCCAGCAGCCCCGAGACGGGACTAGCGGGAGATCCCTACAATGAGCAGTTCTTC.